In this sample, the clone carrying this TCR beta chain turned up a few times. Its antigen is as yet unknown. Researchers ran the PCR with 60 Vbeta and 13 Jbeta primers. Produced via immunoSEQ multiplex PCR; TCRdb's table is partial and in-frame only. The profile covers approximately 130,000 clones, with around four fifths appearing a single time and less than 2% taken by the ten largest. V trimming: 4 bases; J trimming: 1 base; junction bases outside the gene matches: 7. CDR1 and CDR2 (germline): SEHNR, FQNEAQ (reference sequence). This CDR3 has 15 residues. The sample belongs to a study of cytomegalovirus exposure and HLA in healthy donors. Findings of the study overall: Compared with the roughly 700-donor mean, an Asian-associated ancestry cluster reportedly had fewer N-insertions, according to a later analysis.

This receptor was obtained from a man aged 40-55 years in good health and CMV-seronegative. V usage is TRBV7-9 and J usage is TRBJ2-7; 7 nucleotides match TRBD1. Sequencing used PBMCs. This CDR3 reads CASSSYTGQSYEQYF. The CDR3 DNA is TGTGCCAGCAGCTCATATACGGGACAGTCCTACGAGCAGTACTTC.